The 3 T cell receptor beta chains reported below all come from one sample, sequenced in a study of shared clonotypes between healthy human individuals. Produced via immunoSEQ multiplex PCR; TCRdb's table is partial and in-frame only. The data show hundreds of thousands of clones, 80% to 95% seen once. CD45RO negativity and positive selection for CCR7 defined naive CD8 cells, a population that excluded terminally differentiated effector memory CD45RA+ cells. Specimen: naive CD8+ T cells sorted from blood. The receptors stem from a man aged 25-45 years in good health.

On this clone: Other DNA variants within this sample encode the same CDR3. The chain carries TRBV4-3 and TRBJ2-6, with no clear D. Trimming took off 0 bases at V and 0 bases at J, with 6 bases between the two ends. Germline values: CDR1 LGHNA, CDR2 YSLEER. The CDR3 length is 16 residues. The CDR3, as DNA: TGCGCCAGCAGCCAAGAAGCAGGCTCTGGGGCCAACGTCCTGACTTTC. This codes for CASSQEAGSGANVLTF.

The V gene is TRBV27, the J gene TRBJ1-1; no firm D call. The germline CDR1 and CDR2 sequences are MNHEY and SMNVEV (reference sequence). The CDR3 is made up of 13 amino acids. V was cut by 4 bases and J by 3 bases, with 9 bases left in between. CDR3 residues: CASSYRTYTEAFF. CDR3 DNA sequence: TGTGCCAGCAGTTATAGGACCTACACTGAAGCTTTCTTT.

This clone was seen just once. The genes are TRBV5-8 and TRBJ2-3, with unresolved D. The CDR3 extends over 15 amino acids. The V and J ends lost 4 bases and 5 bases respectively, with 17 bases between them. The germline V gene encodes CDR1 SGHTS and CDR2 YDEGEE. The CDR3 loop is CASSLNLIMGDTQYF. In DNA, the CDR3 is TGTGCCAGCAGCCTGAACCTTATAATGGGAGATACGCAGTATTTT.